The 25 T cell receptor beta chains presented below share a single source sample, sequenced in a study of blood T cell repertoires in COVID-19. This table comes from immunoSEQ multiplex PCR, and its TCRdb copy is limited to in-frame clones, with some not included. The sample shows tens of thousands of clones, under 95% of them seen only once. Material: peripheral blood. Receptor source: a man between 60 and 75 years old with acute or convalescent COVID-19.

The table lists this clone with a few counts. The chain has TRBV2 and TRBJ2-5; 10 bases line up with TRBD1. CDR1 SNHLY and CDR2 FYNNEI come from the germline V gene. This CDR3 spans 15 amino acids. Germline trimming cut 6 bases from V and 2 bases from J; bases unmatched to any gene: 6. The CDR3 coding sequence is TGTGCCAGCAGGGGGGACAGGGGTCGGCAAGAGACCCAGTACTTC. Translation gives CASRGDRGRQETQYF.

The chain couples TRBV4-1 to TRBJ2-2; 15 bases fit TRBD2. CDR1 is MGHRA, CDR2 YSYEKL, per germline. CDR3 size: 19 residues. J gave up 6 bases and V 2 bases, and 10 bases lay outside the gene matches. The CDR3 DNA is TGCGCCAGCAGCCAAAGTGGACTAGCGGGGGGGCTTTATGCCGGGGAGCTGTTTTTT. Translating it yields CASSQSGLAGGLYAGELFF.

The J gene is TRBJ2-3, the V gene TRBV29-1; 8 bases map to TRBD1. Germline V gives CDR1 SQVTM, CDR2 ANQGSEA. The J segment lost 6 bases and the V segment lost 5 bases, leaving 7 bases of the junction unmatched. The CDR3 totals 13 residues. The CDR3 coding sequence is TGCAGCGTTACAGGGGGGAGTCGGGATACGCAGTATTTT. It yields the protein CSVTGGSRDTQYF.

This sequence joins TRBV2 and TRBJ1-2; D unclear. The V gene's germline CDR1 is SNHLY and CDR2 FYNNEI. CDR3 length equals 15 residues. V dropped 8 bases and J dropped 4 bases, with 20 bases sitting between them. The CDR3 DNA sequence: TGTGCCAGCGGTCCGGGAGATTCCGAACTCTATGGCTACACCTTC. This translates into CASGPGDSELYGYTF.

CDR3: CATSESIWGRDRGHNSPLHF. In nucleotides, the CDR3 is TGTGCCACCAGTGAGTCCATATGGGGTCGGGACAGGGGGCACAATTCACCCCTCCACTTT. This chain connects TRBV24-1 to TRBJ1-6; 12 bases line up with TRBD1. The V segment lost 4 bases and the J segment 7 bases; nucleotides outside the gene matches: 16. Germline CDR1 and CDR2: KGHDR and SFDVKD. This CDR3 region has 20 residues.

The DNA of the CDR3 is TGTGCCAGCAGCTCCGGTACAGGGAAAGAGGAGCAGTTCTTC. This sequence encodes CASSSGTGKEEQFF. V is TRBV11-3 and J is TRBJ2-1; D is possibly TRBD1 (6 bases). V was pared by 4 bases and J by 10 bases, with 17 bases between. CDR1 is SGHNT, CDR2 YENEEA, per germline. The CDR3 contains 14 residues. Full variable domain (outside the CDR3, taken from reference TRBV11-3 and TRBJ2-1): EAGVVQSPRYKIIEKKQPVAFWCNPISGHNTLYWYLQNLGQGPELLIRYENEEAVDDSQLPKDRFSAERLKGVDSTLKIQPAELGDSAVYLCASSSGTGKEEQFFGPGTRLTVL.

The rearrangement uses TRBV6-5 and TRBJ1-4; 8 positions match TRBD1. The trim removed 7 bases at V and 8 bases at J, leaving 9 bases unmatched. Germline V lookup: CDR1 MNHEY, CDR2 SVGAGI. CDR3 length: 14 residues. CDR3 sequence reads: CASKTGATGEKLFF. DNA for the CDR3: TGTGCCAGCAAGACAGGGGCAACGGGGGAAAAACTGTTTTTT.

The genes are TRBV12-3 or TRBV12-4 and TRBJ1-6; D uncertain. This CDR3 comprises 12 residues. V was clipped by 4 bases and J by 9 bases, with 7 bases between them. In nucleotides, the CDR3 is TGTGCCAGCAGTTCCCAATTTTCACCCCTCCACTTT. Protein: CASSSQFSPLHF.

V gene TRBV5-4 combines with J gene TRBJ1-2, with TRBD1 identical over 9 bases. J was trimmed by 8 bases and V by 4 bases; bases with no gene match: 12. The CDR3 is 15 amino acids. Germline V lookup: CDR1 SGHNT, CDR2 YYREEE (reference sequence). The CDR3 loop reads CASSPAGTGTRGYTF. The CDR3 DNA follows: TGTGCCAGCAGCCCGGCCGGGACAGGGACTCGGGGCTACACCTTC.

In its sample, this clone was seen a few times. The rearrangement links TRBV29-1 to TRBJ2-1; 9 bases map to TRBD1. After removal of 5 bases from V and 4 bases from J, the junction contained 9 bases not matched to a gene. Germline V gene lookup returns CDR1 SQVTM and CDR2 ANQGSEA. The CDR3 has 15 amino acids. In DNA form, the CDR3 reads TGCAGCGTTTTGCGCCGGGACAGGGCTTACAATGAGCAGTTCTTC. This encodes CSVLRRDRAYNEQFF.

The CDR3 is CASSYGHTGELFF. The CDR3 nucleotides are TGTGCCAGTAGTTACGGTCACACCGGGGAGCTGTTTTTT. This chain links TRBV19 with TRBJ2-2; the D is unclear. The germline V and J ends were trimmed by 5 bases and 3 bases, with 7 bases remaining between them. Germline V gene lookup returns CDR1 LNHDA and CDR2 SQIVND (reference sequence). This CDR3 is 13 amino acids long.

This sequence joins TRBV5-1 and TRBJ2-7; TRBD1 is a possible D gene (5 bases). CDR1 SGHRS and CDR2 YFSETQ come from the germline V gene. Trimming stripped 0 bases from V and 2 bases from J, with 18 bases between. The CDR3 spans 17 residues. The CDR3 here is CASSLGRTGKRPYEQYF. Here the CDR3 DNA reads TGCGCCAGCAGCTTGGGAAGAACAGGAAAAAGACCCTACGAGCAGTACTTC.

The chain carries TRBV6-5 and TRBJ1-2, with 7 bases fitting TRBD1. There are 14 residues in the CDR3. The ends lost 2 bases at V and 5 bases at J; junction bases unmatched: 5. In germline, CDR1 is MNHEY, CDR2 SVGAGI. CDR3 sequence reads: CASSYRAQGYGYTF. Written as DNA, the CDR3 is TGTGCCAGCAGTTACCGAGCACAGGGGTATGGCTACACCTTC.

The chain couples TRBV2 to TRBJ2-5, with a weak D call TRBD1 (6 bases). Germline CDR1 reads SNHLY; CDR2 reads FYNNEI. The ends were cut back, 3 bases at V and 0 bases at J, with 11 bases in the middle. There are 15 residues in the CDR3. CDR3 loop: CASSDRGPNQETQYF. CDR3 bases: TGTGCCAGCAGTGACAGGGGCCCGAACCAAGAGACCCAGTACTTC.

The chain employs TRBV6-1 and TRBJ1-4; 7 bases map to TRBD1. V was clipped by 3 bases and J by 8 bases; unmatched bases: 3. This CDR3 has 13 residues. From germline, CDR1 is MNHNS and CDR2 SASEGT. The CDR3, as DNA: TGTGCCAGCAGTGACACACAGGGGGAAAAACTGTTTTTT. Translated: CASSDTQGEKLFF.

The V call is TRBV6-4, the J call TRBJ1-4; tentative D call: TRBD1 (5 bases). V was trimmed by 6 bases and J by 0 bases, leaving 20 bases between them. CDR3 length equals 18 residues. Germline V gene sequence: CDR1 MRHNA, CDR2 SNTAGT. This chain's CDR3 is CASSGLGGSRTTNEKLFF. The CDR3 DNA follows: TGTGCCAGCAGCGGACTGGGGGGGAGCCGGACAACTAATGAAAAACTGTTTTTT.

This clone appeared once. The chain uses TRBV5-1 and TRBJ1-1; D remains unclear. The germline V gene encodes CDR1 SGHRS and CDR2 YFSETQ. V was trimmed by 4 bases and J by 0 bases, leaving 7 bases between them. The CDR3 loop spans 13 amino acids. This CDR3 reads CASSPIMNTEAFF. CDR3 DNA sequence: TGCGCCAGCAGCCCTATCATGAACACTGAAGCTTTCTTT.

The chain employs TRBV5-8 and TRBJ1-3, with 7 bases matching TRBD1. V gave up 9 bases and J gave up 2 bases; unmatched junction bases: 5. This CDR3 contains 13 residues. Germline-derived CDR1 and CDR2 are SGHTS and YDEGEE. The CDR3 sequence: CATTTGPGNTIYF. The CDR3 DNA reads as TGTGCCACCACGACAGGGCCTGGAAACACCATATATTTT. Based on the CDR3 plus reference TRBV5-8 and TRBJ1-3, the full variable domain is EAGVTQSPTHLIKTRGQQATLRCSPISGHTSVYWYQQALGLGLQFLLWYDEGEERNRGNFPPRFSGRQFPNYSSELNVNALELEDSALYLCATTTGPGNTIYFGEGSWLTVV.

The CDR3 loop reads CASSPMGQGNTEAFF. The CDR3, as DNA: TGTGCCAGCTCACCCATGGGACAGGGGAACACTGAAGCTTTCTTT. The chain couples TRBV18 to TRBJ1-1; 9 nucleotides agree with TRBD1. Losses at the gene ends were 3 bases for V and 1 base for J; bases not matched to a gene: 3. Germline V CDR1 and CDR2: KGHSH, LQKENI. The CDR3 is 15 amino acids.

The chain carries TRBV2 and TRBJ1-5; a possible D gene is TRBD1 (6 bases). Deletions cut 2 bases from V and 6 bases from J, with 11 bases between. The CDR3 extends over 14 amino acids. Germline V gives CDR1 SNHLY, CDR2 FYNNEI. The CDR3 coding sequence is TGTGCCAGCAGTGAAACAGGGAACCGTCAGCCCCAGCATTTT. This encodes CASSETGNRQPQHF.

This clone has only one observation. The J gene is TRBJ2-1, the V gene TRBV7-9, with a possible D match to TRBD1 (6 bases). The CDR3 is 14 amino acids. The V end was cut by 2 bases, the J end by 4 bases, with 9 bases between. Germline V gene data show CDR1 as SEHNR and CDR2 as FQNEAQ (reference sequence). DNA for the CDR3: TGTGCCAGCAGCTTACAAGGACAGTACAATGAGCAGTTCTTC. Translated, it gives CASSLQGQYNEQFF.

The V gene is TRBV7-2, the J gene TRBJ1-1; D remains ambiguous. The CDR3 is 14 residues long. Germline CDR1 SGHTA, CDR2 FQGNSA. With 3 bases removed from V and 4 bases from J, the gap between germline ends came to 12 bases. This CDR3 is CASSFSGRSTEAFF. In nucleotides, the CDR3 is TGTGCCAGCAGCTTCTCGGGGAGGAGCACTGAAGCTTTCTTT. Full variable domain (outside the CDR3, taken from reference TRBV7-2 and TRBJ1-1): GAGVSQSPSNKVTEKGKDVELRCDPISGHTALYWYRQSLGQGLEFLIYFQGNSAPDKSGLPSDRFSAERTGGSVSTLTIQRTQQEDSAVYLCASSFSGRSTEAFFGQGTRLTVV.

V is TRBV7-2 and J is TRBJ1-2; TRBD1 aligns across 8 bases. This CDR3 region has 14 residues. The V gene's germline CDR1 is SGHTA and CDR2 FQGNSA. V shed 5 bases and J 5 bases; nucleotides not matched to a gene: 7. CDR3 amino acids: CASSRDRGGYGYTF. The DNA for the CDR3 is TGTGCCAGCAGCAGAGACAGGGGAGGTTATGGCTACACCTTC.

This chain connects TRBV5-4 to TRBJ2-5, with D possibly matching TRBD2 (5 bases). The CDR3 spans 15 residues. Germline CDR1 and CDR2: SGHNT and YYREEE (reference sequence). Trimming removed 0 bases from V and 0 bases from J, with 9 bases in between. Here the CDR3 reads CASSLGADYQETQYF. CDR3 coding DNA: TGTGCCAGCAGCTTGGGGGCGGACTACCAAGAGACCCAGTACTTC.

The chain uses TRBV24-1 and TRBJ2-5, with TRBD1 matching 11 bases. Trimming removed 3 bases from V and 2 bases from J; junction bases left unmatched: 10. Per germline, CDR1 KGHDR and CDR2 SFDVKD. The CDR3 is 18 residues long. CDR3 bases: TGTGCCACCAGTGATGACGCCGGGACAGGGGGGATTCAAGAGACCCAGTACTTC. It is translated as CATSDDAGTGGIQETQYF.